This TCR beta chain comes out of a study of CD8 T cells in ankylosing spondylitis. This CDR3 comprises 13 residues. The germline V and J ends were trimmed by 4 bases and 6 bases, with 13 bases remaining between them. Germline values: CDR1 SGHKS, CDR2 YYEKEE (reference sequence). TCRdb reanalysed the 5' RACE reads using MiXCR and keeps one entry per CDR3 protein. The sample yields 250,000 to 400,000 distinct CDR3 sequences, approximately 10% seen once. This clonotype was detected ten times or more. Sequencing input: blood, either unsorted or a sorted T cell fraction (not recorded which). This TCR was recovered from a female donor with ankylosing spondylitis or in good health (not recorded which). V is TRBV5-5 and J is TRBJ1-2; D not certain. CDR3 region: CASSIRAADGYTF. The CDR3 region has the DNA TGTGCCAGCAGCATCCGGGCGGCGGATGGCTACACCTTC. Full variable domain (remainder filled in from reference TRBV5-5 and TRBJ1-2): DAGVTQSPTHLIKTRGQQVTLRCSPISGHKSVSWYQQVLGQGPQFIFQYYEKEERGRGNFPDRFSARQFPNYSSELNVNALLLGDSALYLCASSIRAADGYTFGSGTRLTVV.